This T cell receptor beta chain was identified in a study of CD8 T cells in Susac syndrome. Turning to the study itself: Sequencing included Susac syndrome patients, five or six of them with active disease and under 10 in remission. Patients with Susac syndrome were therapy-naive, taking corticosteroids, with some also receiving intravenous immunoglobulin, or taking intravenous immunoglobulin alone at the time their blood was drawn. Notes on the study in general: Regarding the TCR sequencing and HLA analysis, the study admitted that a relatively small number of individuals were involved. Clonal expansion did not appear in Susac syndrome CD4+ T cell repertoires.

CDR1 and CDR2 (germline): GTSNPN, SVGIG (reference sequence). V lost 0 bases, J lost 3 bases, and 10 bases lay in between. This CDR3 has 14 amino acids. On this clonotype: What it binds is not known.

When the RNA was reverse transcribed, random hexamers were used with an input of about 0.45 to 1 ug. TCRdb fed the immunoSEQ multiplex PCR reads into MiXCR, producing one record per CDR3 protein. The table has about 180,000 distinct CDR3 sequences, approximately 94% seen once. The chain recombines TRBV30 with TRBJ2-3; TRBD2 might be the D (5 bases). This sequence originates from a human donor with Susac syndrome. Sequencing was done on a sample of CD4+ T cells from PBMCs. CDR3 sequence reads: CAWSVLATTDTQYF. The CDR3 nucleotides read TGTGCCTGGAGTGTTTTAGCGACGACAGATACGCAGTATTTT.